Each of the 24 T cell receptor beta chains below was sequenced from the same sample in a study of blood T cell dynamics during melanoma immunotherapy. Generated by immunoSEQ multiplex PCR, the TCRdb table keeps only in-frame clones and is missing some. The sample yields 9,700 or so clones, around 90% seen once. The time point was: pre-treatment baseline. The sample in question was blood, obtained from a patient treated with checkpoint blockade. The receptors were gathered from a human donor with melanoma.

CDR3: CSAAGTSYEQYF. The DNA for the CDR3 is TGCAGCGCCGCCGGGACCTCCTACGAGCAGTACTTC. The genes are TRBV29-1 and TRBJ2-7; the D call may be TRBD1 or TRBD2 (5 bases each). V gave up 7 bases and J gave up 0 bases, with 10 bases separating them. Germline CDR1 and CDR2: SQVTM and ANQGSEA. The CDR3 runs 12 residues.

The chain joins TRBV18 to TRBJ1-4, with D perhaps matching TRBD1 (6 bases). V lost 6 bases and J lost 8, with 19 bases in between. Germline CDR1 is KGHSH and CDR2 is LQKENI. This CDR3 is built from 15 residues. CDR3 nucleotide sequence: TGTGCCAGCTCCCCCCCCGGGGGCCCGGGGGAAAAACTGTTTTTT. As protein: CASSPPGGPGEKLFF.

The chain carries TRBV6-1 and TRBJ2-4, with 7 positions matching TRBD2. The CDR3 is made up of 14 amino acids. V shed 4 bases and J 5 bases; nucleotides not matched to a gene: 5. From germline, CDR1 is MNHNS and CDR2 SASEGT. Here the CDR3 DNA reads TGTGCCAGCAGTGGTAGCGGGTCTCAAAACATTCAGTACTTC. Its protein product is CASSGSGSQNIQYF.

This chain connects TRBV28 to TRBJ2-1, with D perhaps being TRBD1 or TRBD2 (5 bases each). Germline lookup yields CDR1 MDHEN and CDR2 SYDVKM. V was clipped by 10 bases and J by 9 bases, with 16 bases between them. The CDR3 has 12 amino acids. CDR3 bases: TGTGCCACCGACCCTATCGGGGCTGAGCAGTTCTTC. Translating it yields CATDPIGAEQFF.

CDR3 in DNA: TGTGCCAGCTCACCACCGGCGGCAGATACGCAGTATTTT. Protein sequence: CASSPPAADTQYF. The chain uses TRBV18 and TRBJ2-3; D gene unclear. The germline gives CDR1 KGHSH, CDR2 LQKENI. The CDR3 runs to 13 residues. V was trimmed by 0 bases and J by 4 bases, leaving 5 bases between them.

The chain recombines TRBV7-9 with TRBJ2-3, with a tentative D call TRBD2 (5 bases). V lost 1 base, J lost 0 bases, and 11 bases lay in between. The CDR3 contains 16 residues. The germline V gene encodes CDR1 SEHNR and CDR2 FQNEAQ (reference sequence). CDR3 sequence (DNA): TGTGCCAGCAGCTTAGTTGCCCGGGAAAGCACAGATACGCAGTATTTT. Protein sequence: CASSLVARESTDTQYF.

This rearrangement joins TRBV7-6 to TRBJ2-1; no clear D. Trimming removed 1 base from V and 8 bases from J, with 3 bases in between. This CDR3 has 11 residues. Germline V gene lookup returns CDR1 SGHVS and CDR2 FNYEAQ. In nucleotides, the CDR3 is TGTGCCAGCAGCTTAGGCGATGAGCAGTTCTTC. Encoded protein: CASSLGDEQFF.

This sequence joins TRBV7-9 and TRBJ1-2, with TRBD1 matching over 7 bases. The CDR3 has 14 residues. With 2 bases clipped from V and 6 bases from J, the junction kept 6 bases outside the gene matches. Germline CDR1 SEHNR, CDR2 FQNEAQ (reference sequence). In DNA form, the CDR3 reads TGTGCCAGCAGCTTATCTGGACAGGCGGATGGCTACACCTTC. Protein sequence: CASSLSGQADGYTF. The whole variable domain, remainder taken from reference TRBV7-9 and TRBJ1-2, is DTGVSQNPRHKITKRGQNVTFRCDPISEHNRLYWYRQTLGQGPEFLTYFQNEAQLEKSRLLSDRFSAERPKGSFSTLEIQRTEQGDSAMYLCASSLSGQADGYTFGSGTRLTVV.

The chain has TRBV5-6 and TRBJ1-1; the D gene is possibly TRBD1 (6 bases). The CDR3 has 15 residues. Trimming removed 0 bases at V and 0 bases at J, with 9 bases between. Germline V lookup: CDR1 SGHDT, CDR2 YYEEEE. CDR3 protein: CASSLGTAMNTEAFF. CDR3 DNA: TGTGCCAGCAGCTTGGGGACAGCTATGAACACTGAAGCTTTCTTT.

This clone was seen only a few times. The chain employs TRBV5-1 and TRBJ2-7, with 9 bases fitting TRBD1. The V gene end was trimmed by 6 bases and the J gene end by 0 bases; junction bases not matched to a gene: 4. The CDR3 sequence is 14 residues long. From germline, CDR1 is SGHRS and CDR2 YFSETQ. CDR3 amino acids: CASTQTGGSYEQYF. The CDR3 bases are TGCGCCAGCACCCAGACAGGGGGCTCCTACGAGCAGTACTTC.

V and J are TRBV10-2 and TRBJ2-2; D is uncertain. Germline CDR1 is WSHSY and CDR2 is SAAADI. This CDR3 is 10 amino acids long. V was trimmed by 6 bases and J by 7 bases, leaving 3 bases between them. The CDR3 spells CASSRGELFF. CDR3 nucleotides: TGCGCCAGCAGCCGCGGGGAGCTGTTTTTT.

CDR3 region: CASSGGPLETQYF. The CDR3 nucleotides read TGTGCCAGCAGTGGGGGACCGTTAGAGACCCAGTACTTC. V usage is TRBV6-1 and J usage is TRBJ2-5; the D gene could be TRBD1 or TRBD2 (5 bases each). Trimming left V 4 bases short and J 4 bases short, with 10 bases between. Germline loops: CDR1 MNHNS, CDR2 SASEGT. This CDR3 has 13 residues.

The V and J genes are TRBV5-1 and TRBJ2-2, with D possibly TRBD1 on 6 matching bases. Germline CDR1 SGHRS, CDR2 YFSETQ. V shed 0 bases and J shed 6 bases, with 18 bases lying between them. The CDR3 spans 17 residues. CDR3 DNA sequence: TGCGCCAGCAGCTTGGCACCGACAGGAGGTTTTGCCGGGGAGCTGTTTTTT. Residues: CASSLAPTGGFAGELFF.

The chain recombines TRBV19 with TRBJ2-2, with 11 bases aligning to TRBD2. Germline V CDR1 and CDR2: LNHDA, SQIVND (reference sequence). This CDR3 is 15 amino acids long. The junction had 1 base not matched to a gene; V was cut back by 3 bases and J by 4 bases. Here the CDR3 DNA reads TGTGCCAGTAGTATGGGACTAGCGGCCACCGGGGAGCTGTTTTTT. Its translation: CASSMGLAATGELFF. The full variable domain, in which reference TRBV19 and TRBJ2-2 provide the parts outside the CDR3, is DGGITQSPKYLFRKEGQNVTLSCEQNLNHDAMYWYRQDPGQGLRLIYYSQIVNDFQKGDIAEGYSVSREKKESFPLTVTSAQKNPTAFYLCASSMGLAATGELFFGEGSRLTVL.

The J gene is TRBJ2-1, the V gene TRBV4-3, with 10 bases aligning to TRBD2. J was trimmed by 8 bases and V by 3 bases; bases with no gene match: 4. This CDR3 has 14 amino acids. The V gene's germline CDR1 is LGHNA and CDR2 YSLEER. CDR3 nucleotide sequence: TGCGCCAGCAGCCAGCTAGCGGGAGTAGATGAGCAGTTCTTC. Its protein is CASSQLAGVDEQFF.

The CDR3 coding sequence is TGTGCCAGCAGCGTAGTTGGGGGCCCAGATACGCAGTATTTT. The encoded protein is CASSVVGGPDTQYF. The rearrangement joins TRBV9 to TRBJ2-3, with D possibly matching TRBD1 (6 bases). Trimming took 0 bases from V and 4 from J, leaving 9 bases between them. This CDR3 is 14 amino acids long. Germline loops: CDR1 SGDLS, CDR2 YYNGEE.

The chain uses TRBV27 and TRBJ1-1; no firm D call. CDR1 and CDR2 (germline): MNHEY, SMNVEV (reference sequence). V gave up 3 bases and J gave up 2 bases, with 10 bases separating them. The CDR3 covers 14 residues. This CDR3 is CASSFGGPNTEAFF. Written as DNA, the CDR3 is TGTGCCAGCAGTTTCGGTGGGCCAAACACTGAAGCTTTCTTT.

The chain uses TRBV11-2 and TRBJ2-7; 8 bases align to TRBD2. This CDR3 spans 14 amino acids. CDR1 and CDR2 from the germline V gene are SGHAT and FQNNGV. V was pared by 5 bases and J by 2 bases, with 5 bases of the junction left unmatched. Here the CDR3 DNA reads TGTGCCAGCAGCCGGGGGGGAGGGGCCTACGAGCAGTACTTC. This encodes CASSRGGGAYEQYF.

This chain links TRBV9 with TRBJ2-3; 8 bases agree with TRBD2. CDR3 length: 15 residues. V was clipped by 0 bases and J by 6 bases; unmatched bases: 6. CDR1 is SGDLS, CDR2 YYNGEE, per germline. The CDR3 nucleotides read TGTGCCAGCAGCGTAGCCCCAGCGGGAGTGGATACGCAGTATTTT. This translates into CASSVAPAGVDTQYF.

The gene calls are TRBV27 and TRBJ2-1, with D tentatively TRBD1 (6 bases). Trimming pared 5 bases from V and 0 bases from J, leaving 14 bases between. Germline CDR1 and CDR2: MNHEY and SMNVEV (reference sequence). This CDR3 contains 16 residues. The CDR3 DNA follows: TGTGCCAGCAGTCCCCGGGACACCCACTCCTACAATGAGCAGTTCTTC. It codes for CASSPRDTHSYNEQFF.

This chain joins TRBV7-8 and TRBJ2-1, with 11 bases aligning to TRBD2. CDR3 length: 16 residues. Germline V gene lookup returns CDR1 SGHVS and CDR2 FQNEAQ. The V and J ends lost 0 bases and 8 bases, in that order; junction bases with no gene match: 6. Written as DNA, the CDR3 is TGTGCCAGCAGCTTAGCGGCAGTAGCGGGAGGGGATGAGCAGTTCTTC. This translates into CASSLAAVAGGDEQFF.

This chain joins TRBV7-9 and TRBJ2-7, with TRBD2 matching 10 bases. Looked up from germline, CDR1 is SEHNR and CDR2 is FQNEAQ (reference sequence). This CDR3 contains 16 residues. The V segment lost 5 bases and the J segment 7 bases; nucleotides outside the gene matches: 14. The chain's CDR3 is CASSPGLAEALGEQYF. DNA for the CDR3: TGTGCCAGCAGCCCCGGACTAGCGGAGGCCCTCGGGGAGCAGTACTTC.

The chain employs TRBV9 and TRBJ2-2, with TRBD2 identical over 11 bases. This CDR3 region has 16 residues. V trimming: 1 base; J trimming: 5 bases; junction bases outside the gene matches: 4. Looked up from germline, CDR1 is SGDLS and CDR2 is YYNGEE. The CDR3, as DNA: TGTGCCAGCAGCGTACTAGCGGGAGGTGGGACCGGGGAGCTGTTTTTT. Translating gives CASSVLAGGGTGELFF.

Here the CDR3 DNA reads TGTGCCAGTACCCCGGGTTGGCCCGGGGAGCTGTTTTTT. Translating it yields CASTPGWPGELFF. The chain has TRBV19 and TRBJ2-2; D gene ambiguous. CDR1 LNHDA and CDR2 SQIVND come from the germline V gene (reference sequence). V gave up 7 bases and J gave up 6 bases, with 12 bases separating them. The CDR3 is 13 amino acids.